This T cell receptor (beta chain) was sequenced in a study of post-analysis software for immune sequencing data. To note about this clonotype: Its antigen is unknown.

This CDR3 has 14 residues. CDR1 is MNHEY and CDR2 is SMNVEV in the germline V gene (reference sequence). The V gene lost 2 bases and the J gene lost 7 bases, with 11 bases spanning the gap. Overall study findings and caveats: Multiple sclerosis was associated with a significant reduction in normalized Chao1 diversity relative to controls. Elevated frequency relative to controls characterized 4 or 5 TRBV segments in patients, TRBV5-6, TRBV5-1 and TRBV20-1 among them. F measure grouped same-batch samples tightly together.

The library was made from cDNA and included unique molecular identifiers. TCRdb used MiXCR to reprocess the PCR reads, holding one entry per CDR3 protein. Among about 260,000 distinct CDR3 sequences listed, just over 35% were seen once. This TCR was recovered from a girl between 10 and 17 years old with multiple sclerosis. Sequenced input: blood. This chain uses TRBV27 with TRBJ2-2; no clear D gene. CDR3 sequence reads: CASSLTSLFGELFF. The CDR3 coding sequence is TGTGCCAGCAGTTTAACCTCTTTGTTCGGGGAGCTGTTTTTT.